Below, 32 T cell receptor beta chains from the same sample are listed, as sequenced in a study of cytomegalovirus exposure and HLA in healthy donors. Use of 60 Vbeta and 13 Jbeta primers characterized the PCR. Only in-frame clones appear in the TCRdb table, and some are missing; sequencing was by immunoSEQ multiplex PCR. The sample has around 200,000 clones; over 75% are singletons. Source material: PBMCs. The receptors were sampled from a woman aged 50 to 65 in good health and CMV-seronegative.

The chain couples TRBV7-3 to TRBJ2-3, with a tentative D call TRBD2 (5 bases). Germline V gives CDR1 SGHTA, CDR2 FQGTGA. V lost 5 bases and J lost 4, with 16 bases in between. This CDR3 has 15 amino acids. The CDR3 is CASSPLSRRADTQYF. In nucleotides, the CDR3 is TGTGCCAGCAGCCCTCTTTCTAGGCGGGCAGATACGCAGTATTTT.

This clone has a single count. V gene TRBV19 combines with J gene TRBJ2-1, with TRBD2 identical over 14 bases. The length of the CDR3 is 15 residues. Looked up from germline, CDR1 is LNHDA and CDR2 is SQIVND (reference sequence). V dropped 4 bases and J dropped 8; count of bases not matched to a gene: 4. CDR3 nucleotide sequence: TGTGCCAGTAGTACCCGGACTAGCGGGAGGTATGAGCAGTTCTTC. This translates into CASSTRTSGRYEQFF.

The chain recombines TRBV27 with TRBJ2-3; 8 bases match TRBD2. The CDR3 spans 14 residues. CDR1 is MNHEY, CDR2 SMNVEV, per germline (reference sequence). V lost 5 bases, J lost 5 bases, and 6 bases stayed unmatched. The CDR3 here is CASSLGLARDTQYF. The CDR3 DNA sequence: TGTGCCAGCAGTCTCGGACTAGCTAGAGATACGCAGTATTTT.

This sequence joins TRBV28 and TRBJ2-3; D may be TRBD2 (6 bases). Trimming stripped 7 bases from V and 6 bases from J, with 20 bases between. Germline-derived CDR1 and CDR2 are MDHEN and SYDVKM. CDR3 length equals 15 residues. CDR3 loop: CASTQRVGVRDTQYF. In DNA, the CDR3 is TGTGCCAGCACCCAGCGGGTAGGGGTGAGGGATACGCAGTATTTT.

The chain recombines TRBV5-4 with TRBJ1-5, with D perhaps matching TRBD1 (5 bases). Germline V lookup: CDR1 SGHNT, CDR2 YYREEE (reference sequence). V was shortened by 0 bases and J by 7 bases, with 5 bases between the two germline ends. This CDR3 region has 12 residues. CDR3 coding DNA: TGTGCCAGCAGCTTGGAGGGGCAGCCCCAGCATTTT. Translated, it gives CASSLEGQPQHF.

The rearrangement joins TRBV6-5 to TRBJ1-5; TRBD1 might be the D (6 bases). This CDR3 is built from 13 residues. Germline loops: CDR1 MNHEY, CDR2 SVGAGI. V was cut by 4 bases and J by 7 bases, with 11 bases left in between. CDR3 bases: TGTGCCAGCAGTTTCAGGGGTGGACAGCCCCAGCATTTT. Protein sequence: CASSFRGGQPQHF.

V gene TRBV6-5 combines with J gene TRBJ2-4; TRBD1 matches at 11 bases. CDR1 is MNHEY, CDR2 SVGAGI, per germline. This CDR3 is 15 amino acids long. J gave up 1 base and V 6 bases, and 2 bases lay outside the gene matches. DNA for the CDR3: TGTGCCAGCAGAAGGGACAGGGGGGCCAAAAACATTCAGTACTTC. Residues: CASRRDRGAKNIQYF.

This clone occurred a few times. The rearrangement links TRBV11-1 to TRBJ1-1, with unresolved D. CDR1 SGHAT and CDR2 FQDESV come from the germline V gene (reference sequence). V was trimmed by 2 bases and J by 2 bases, leaving 6 bases between them. The CDR3 is 13 amino acids. Written as DNA, the CDR3 is TGTGCCAGCAGCTTAACAGACAACACTGAAGCTTTCTTT. Amino acid sequence: CASSLTDNTEAFF.

The rearrangement links TRBV7-8 to TRBJ2-7; 7 bases agree with TRBD1. Germline V lookup: CDR1 SGHVS, CDR2 FQNEAQ. Trimming at V came to 0 bases and at J to 9 bases, leaving 8 bases not matched to a gene. The CDR3 has 14 amino acids. The CDR3 region has the DNA TGTGCCAGCAGCTTAGCTCGAAGGGGGCAGGTGCAGTACTTC. This codes for CASSLARRGQVQYF.

In nucleotides, the CDR3 is TGCAGTGCTAGGGACAGGGCTGGCTACACCTTC. It is translated as CSARDRAGYTF. This chain links TRBV20-1 with TRBJ1-2, with 8 bases fitting TRBD1. CDR1 DFQATT and CDR2 SNEGSKA come from the germline V gene (reference sequence). Trimming cost V 3 bases and J 7 bases; bases outside gene matches: 1. The CDR3 sequence is 11 residues long.

Comment on this clone: In the same sample, other DNA sequences code for this CDR3. The rearrangement links TRBV7-6 to TRBJ1-1, with 8 positions matching TRBD1. V was pared by 4 bases and J by 1 base, with 2 bases of the junction left unmatched. The germline CDR1 and CDR2 sequences are SGHVS and FNYEAQ. There are 14 residues in the CDR3. The CDR3 reads CASSSGQGNTEAFF. The CDR3 DNA sequence: TGTGCCAGCAGCTCCGGACAGGGGAACACTGAAGCTTTCTTT. The variable domain in full, with the rest retrieved from reference TRBV7-6 and TRBJ1-1, is GAGVSQSPRYKVTKRGQDVALRCDPISGHVSLYWYRQALGQGPEFLTYFNYEAQQDKSGLPNDRFSAERPEGSISTLTIQRTEQRDSAMYRCASSSGQGNTEAFFGQGTRLTVV.

In its sample, this clone was seen a few times. The chain joins TRBV14 to TRBJ2-1, with TRBD2 matching over 14 bases. Losses at the gene ends were 6 bases for V and 5 bases for J; bases not matched to a gene: 9. Germline loops: CDR1 SGHDN, CDR2 FVKESK. This CDR3 spans 17 amino acids. CDR3 in amino acids: CASRSTSGREFNNEQFF. Written as DNA, the CDR3 is TGTGCCAGCAGATCGACTAGCGGGAGGGAATTCAACAATGAGCAGTTCTTC.

CDR3 protein: CASSVIGTGSYEQYF. For the CDR3, the DNA is TGTGCCAGCAGTGTTATTGGGACAGGATCCTACGAGCAGTACTTC. The chain uses TRBV2 and TRBJ2-7; 8 bases line up with TRBD1. This CDR3 has 15 residues. After removal of 4 bases from V and 1 base from J, the junction contained 6 bases not matched to a gene. Germline loops: CDR1 SNHLY, CDR2 FYNNEI.

The chain employs TRBV19 and TRBJ1-6; TRBD1 matches at 9 bases. The J segment lost 8 bases and the V segment lost 6 bases, leaving 14 bases of the junction unmatched. The CDR3 has 17 residues. CDR1 and CDR2 from the germline V gene are LNHDA and SQIVND (reference sequence). The CDR3 region is CASRTGGQGRWYSPLHF. The CDR3, as DNA: TGTGCCAGTAGGACCGGGGGACAGGGTCGATGGTATTCACCCCTCCACTTT.

The rearrangement links TRBV4-1 to TRBJ1-3, with a possible D match to TRBD1 (6 bases). Germline-derived CDR1 and CDR2 are MGHRA and YSYEKL. V gave up 1 base and J gave up 0 bases, with 7 bases separating them. The CDR3 is 15 amino acids. The CDR3 DNA sequence: TGCGCCAGCAGCCAAGGGACAGTCTCTGGAAACACCATATATTTT. Amino acid sequence: CASSQGTVSGNTIYF.

V is TRBV4-3 and J is TRBJ1-1; D uncertain. The germline gives CDR1 LGHNA, CDR2 YSLEER. Between the trimmed V and J ends, which lost 0 bases and 3 bases, there was a span of 11 bases. This CDR3 has 15 amino acids. Written as DNA, the CDR3 is TGCGCCAGCAGCCAAGATGTGCAGACTCACACTGAAGCTTTCTTT. Translated, it gives CASSQDVQTHTEAFF.

The rearrangement uses TRBV7-2 and TRBJ2-3, with 7 bases aligning to TRBD1. The J segment lost 1 base and the V segment lost 5 bases, leaving 12 bases of the junction unmatched. Germline CDR1 is SGHTA and CDR2 is FQGNSA. The length of the CDR3 is 17 residues. The CDR3 loop is CASSALLGGLGTDTQYF. CDR3 coding DNA: TGTGCCAGCAGCGCCCTCTTAGGGGGCTTGGGCACAGATACGCAGTATTTT.

This clone was counted once. The CDR3 loop reads CATSGESSGNTIYF. The CDR3, as DNA: TGTGCCACTTCCGGGGAAAGCTCTGGAAACACCATATATTTT. The chain combines TRBV9 with TRBJ1-3, with D unclear. V lost 9 bases to trimming and J lost 0 bases, with 13 bases between them. Germline V gene sequence: CDR1 SGDLS, CDR2 YYNGEE. The length of the CDR3 is 14 residues.

The rearrangement uses TRBV28 and TRBJ1-6; D gene ambiguous. The V gene lost 3 bases and the J gene lost 0 bases, with 3 bases spanning the gap. The CDR3 covers 14 residues. Per germline, CDR1 MDHEN and CDR2 SYDVKM. CDR3 sequence reads: CASSFSSYNSPLHF. The CDR3, as DNA: TGTGCCAGCAGTTTCAGCTCCTATAATTCACCCCTCCACTTT.

The table lists this clone with a few counts. The rearrangement uses TRBV29-1 and TRBJ2-7; 12 bases line up with TRBD2. This CDR3 comprises 13 residues. J gave up 2 bases and V 4 bases, and 0 bases lay outside the gene matches. The germline CDR1 and CDR2 sequences are SQVTM and ANQGSEA. The CDR3 loop is CSVGTSGAYEQYF. The CDR3 coding sequence is TGCAGCGTTGGGACTAGCGGGGCCTACGAGCAGTACTTC.

The chain couples TRBV4-1 to TRBJ2-6; a weak D match, TRBD1 (6 bases). CDR1 is MGHRA, CDR2 YSYEKL, per germline. The V gene lost 0 bases and the J gene lost 2 bases, with 14 bases spanning the gap. The CDR3 has 18 amino acids. The CDR3 here is CASSQDRGNRAGANVLTF. CDR3 nucleotides: TGCGCCAGCAGCCAAGATCGAGGGAACAGGGCTGGGGCCAACGTCCTGACTTTC.

This clone has a single count. The chain recombines TRBV27 with TRBJ2-1; TRBD2 agrees at 13 bases. Trimming at V came to 4 bases and at J to 0 bases, leaving 9 bases not matched to a gene. CDR1 is MNHEY and CDR2 is SMNVEV in the germline V gene (reference sequence). The CDR3 has 19 residues. CDR3 bases: TGTGCCAGCAGTTCCCTACTAGCGGGAGGGCCAAGCTCCTACAATGAGCAGTTCTTC. Translation: CASSSLLAGGPSSYNEQFF.

This clone was seen only a few times. The chain recombines TRBV28 with TRBJ2-7, with D perhaps matching TRBD1 (6 bases). V was cut by 4 bases and J by 3 bases, with 7 bases left in between. The germline V gene has CDR1 MDHEN and CDR2 SYDVKM. This CDR3 has 12 residues. The CDR3 nucleotides are TGTGCCAGCAGTTCAGGGGTCTACGAGCAGTACTTC. It specifies CASSSGVYEQYF. Using reference TRBV28 and TRBJ2-7 for the parts outside the CDR3, the full variable domain is DVKVTQSSRYLVKRTGEKVFLECVQDMDHENMFWYRQDPGLGLRLIYFSYDVKMKEKGDIPEGYSVSREKKERFSLILESASTNQTSMYLCASSSGVYEQYFGPGTRLTVT.

Note on this clone: A junction boundary mismatches the germline segment, possibly from a read error. V usage is TRBV5-1 and J usage is TRBJ2-1, with D possibly being TRBD1 or TRBD2 (6 bases each). Germline values: CDR1 SGHRS, CDR2 YFSETQ. The CDR3 has 12 amino acids. The CDR3 DNA follows: TGCGCCAGCAGTTTGGGGGGCTGGGAGCAGTTCTTC. This codes for CASSLGGWEQFF.

The rearrangement uses TRBV6-6 and TRBJ1-5; 7 bases match TRBD1. This CDR3 region has 15 residues. Germline CDR1 reads MNHNY; CDR2 reads SVGAGI (reference sequence). After removal of 0 bases from V and 2 bases from J, the junction contained 1 base not matched to a gene. For the CDR3, the DNA is TGTGCCAGCAGTTACTCCGGACAGGGCAATCAGCCCCAGCATTTT. Its protein is CASSYSGQGNQPQHF.

V usage is TRBV18 and J usage is TRBJ2-7; TRBD1 might be the D (6 bases). V was pared by 3 bases and J by 6 bases, with 18 bases between. The CDR3 spans 15 residues. Germline V gene data show CDR1 as KGHSH and CDR2 as LQKENI. The CDR3: CASSPRPSRGSEQYF. The CDR3 region has the DNA TGTGCCAGCTCACCGCGTCCGTCCAGGGGAAGCGAGCAGTACTTC.

This clone was observed once. The V call is TRBV7-8, the J call TRBJ1-5, with 9 bases lining up with TRBD1. V trimming: 4 bases; J trimming: 2 bases; junction bases outside the gene matches: 9. Germline V lookup: CDR1 SGHVS, CDR2 FQNEAQ. CDR3 length: 17 residues. The CDR3, as DNA: TGTGCCAGCAGCTCGGACAGGGGCCCAGGGGGCAATCAGCCCCAGCATTTT. Translation gives CASSSDRGPGGNQPQHF. The full variable domain, rest sourced from reference TRBV7-8 and TRBJ1-5, is GAGVSQSPRYKVAKRGQDVALRCDPISGHVSLFWYQQALGQGPEFLTYFQNEAQLDKSGLPSDRFFAERPEGSVSTLKIQRTQQEDSAVYLCASSSDRGPGGNQPQHFGDGTRLSIL.

The chain joins TRBV4-2 to TRBJ1-2; TRBD1 matches 7 bases. V shed 1 base and J 3 bases; nucleotides not matched to a gene: 2. Germline assignment: CDR1 LGHNA and CDR2 YNFKEQ. CDR3 length: 14 amino acids. CDR3 in amino acids: CASSQVTGDYGYTF. The CDR3 DNA follows: TGTGCCAGCAGCCAAGTCACAGGGGACTATGGCTACACCTTC.

The CDR3 reads CASSLVRSTDTQYF. CDR3 nucleotide sequence: TGCGCCAGCAGCTTAGTGCGCAGCACAGATACGCAGTATTTT. The rearrangement joins TRBV5-1 to TRBJ2-3; D gene unclear. The CDR3 is 14 residues long. The V gene's germline CDR1 is SGHRS and CDR2 YFSETQ. The V end was cut by 2 bases, the J end by 0 bases, with 7 bases between.

The chain carries TRBV7-2 and TRBJ2-1; 14 bases match TRBD2. Germline lookup yields CDR1 SGHTA and CDR2 FQGNSA. The CDR3 covers 17 residues. With V trimmed by 1 base and J by 7 bases, 6 bases remained unmatched. The CDR3 nucleotides read TGTGCCAGCAGCTTAGTAGGGACTAGCGGGAGAGGGAATGAGCAGTTCTTC. As protein: CASSLVGTSGRGNEQFF.

CDR3 in DNA: TGTGCCAGCAGCTGGACAGGTAACGGTGGGGCGTACGAGCAGTACTTC. Encoded protein: CASSWTGNGGAYEQYF. The chain has TRBV5-5 and TRBJ2-7; TRBD1 agrees at 7 bases. The V segment lost 3 bases and the J segment 4 bases; nucleotides outside the gene matches: 13. This CDR3 is 16 amino acids long. Per the germline V gene, CDR1 is SGHKS and CDR2 is YYEKEE (reference sequence). Complete variable domain (other parts from reference TRBV5-5 and TRBJ2-7): DAGVTQSPTHLIKTRGQQVTLRCSPISGHKSVSWYQQVLGQGPQFIFQYYEKEERGRGNFPDRFSARQFPNYSSELNVNALLLGDSALYLCASSWTGNGGAYEQYFGPGTRLTVT.

This clone was seen only a few times. This sequence joins TRBV19 and TRBJ1-2; maybe TRBD1 (6 bases). The V gene's germline CDR1 is LNHDA and CDR2 SQIVND (reference sequence). The CDR3 is 14 amino acids. V gave up 6 bases and J gave up 8 bases, with 19 bases separating them. The CDR3 sequence is CASSPIRQDGGYTF. The CDR3 coding sequence is TGTGCCAGTAGCCCAATCAGACAGGATGGAGGCTACACCTTC. Complete variable domain (other parts from reference TRBV19 and TRBJ1-2): DGGITQSPKYLFRKEGQNVTLSCEQNLNHDAMYWYRQDPGQGLRLIYYSQIVNDFQKGDIAEGYSVSREKKESFPLTVTSAQKNPTAFYLCASSPIRQDGGYTFGSGTRLTVV.